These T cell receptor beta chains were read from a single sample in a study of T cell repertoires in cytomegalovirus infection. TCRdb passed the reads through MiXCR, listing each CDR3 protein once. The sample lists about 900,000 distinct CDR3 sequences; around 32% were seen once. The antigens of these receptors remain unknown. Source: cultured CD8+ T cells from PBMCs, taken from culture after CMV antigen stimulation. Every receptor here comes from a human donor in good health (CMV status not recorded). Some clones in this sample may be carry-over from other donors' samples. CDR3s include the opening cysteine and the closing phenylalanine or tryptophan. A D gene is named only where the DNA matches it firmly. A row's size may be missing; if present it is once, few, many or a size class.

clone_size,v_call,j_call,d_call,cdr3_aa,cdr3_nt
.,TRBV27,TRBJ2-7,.,CASSPDGSLYEQYF,TGTGCCAGCAGTCCCGACGGAAGCCTCTACGAGCAGTACTTC
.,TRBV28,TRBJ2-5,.,CASSLVTGEEGETQYF,TGTGCCAGCAGTTTGGTTACAGGGGAGGAAGGAGAGACCCAGTACTTC
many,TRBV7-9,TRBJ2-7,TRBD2,CASSSRGGPGSYEQYF,TGTGCCAGCAGCTCCCGGGGAGGGCCCGGTAGCTACGAGCAGTACTTC
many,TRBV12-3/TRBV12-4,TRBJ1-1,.,CASSFAGGNTEAFF,TGTGCCAGCAGTTTTGCCGGGGGGAACACTGAAGCTTTCTTT
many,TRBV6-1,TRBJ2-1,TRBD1,CASTLVDRGPNEQFF,TGTGCCAGCACACTCGTGGACAGGGGGCCGAATGAGCAGTTCTTC
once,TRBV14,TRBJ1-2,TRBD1,CASSQDVQGVHGYTF,TGTGCCAGCAGCCAAGATGTACAGGGGGTACACGGCTACACCTTC
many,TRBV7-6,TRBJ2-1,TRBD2,CASSFPYNGGGTYNEQFF,TGTGCCAGCAGCTTCCCCTATAATGGCGGGGGGACCTACAATGAGCAGTTCTTC
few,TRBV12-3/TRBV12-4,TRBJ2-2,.,CASSFWGPNTGELFF,TGTGCCAGCAGTTTTTGGGGGCCGAACACCGGGGAGCTGTTTTTT
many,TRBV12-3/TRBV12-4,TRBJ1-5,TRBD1,CASLTGISNQPQHF,TGTGCCAGCTTGACAGGGATTAGCAATCAGCCCCAGCATTTT
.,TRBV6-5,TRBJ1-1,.,CANSSGARAFF,TGTGCCAACAGCTCAGGGGCGCGGGCTTTCTTT
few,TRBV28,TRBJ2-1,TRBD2,CASSFPGLAETSSYNEQFF,TGTGCCAGCAGTTTTCCGGGACTAGCGGAGACGAGCTCCTACAATGAGCAGTTCTTC
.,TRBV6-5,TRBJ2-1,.,CASSLWTEAYNEQFF,TGTGCCAGCAGTCTTTGGACAGAAGCTTACAATGAGCAGTTCTTC
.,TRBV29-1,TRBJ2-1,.,CSVEFGRGYNEQFF,TGCAGCGTTGAATTCGGCAGGGGATACAATGAGCAGTTCTTC
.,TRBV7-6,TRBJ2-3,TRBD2,CASSPQALAGAGGTRYF,TGTGCCAGCAGCCCACAGGCTCTAGCGGGGGCGGGGGGTACGCGGTATTTT
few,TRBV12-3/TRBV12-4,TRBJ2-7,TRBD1,CASLGQPSYEQYF,TGTGCCAGCCTGGGACAGCCGTCCTACGAGCAGTACTTC
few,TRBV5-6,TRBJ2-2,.,CASSLGGTYGELFF,TGTGCCAGCAGCTTGGGGGGCACGTACGGGGAGCTGTTTTTT
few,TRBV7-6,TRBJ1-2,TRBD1,CASSSLDRGNGYTF,TGTGCCAGCAGCTCCCTGGACAGGGGGAATGGCTACACCTTC
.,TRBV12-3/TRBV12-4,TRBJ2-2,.,CASRGGDRENTGELFF,TGTGCCAGCAGGGGGGGGGACAGAGAGAACACCGGGGAGCTGTTTTTT
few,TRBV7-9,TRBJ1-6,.,CASSLVGPRNSPLHF,TGTGCCAGCAGCTTAGTGGGACCCAGAAATTCACCCCTCCACTTT
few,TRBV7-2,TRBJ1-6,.,CASSLQWNSPLHF,TGTGCCAGCAGCCTCCAGTGGAATTCACCCCTCCACTTT
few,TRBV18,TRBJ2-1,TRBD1,CASSSTGLEIYNEQFF,TGTGCCAGCTCATCGACAGGGTTGGAGATCTACAATGAGCAGTTCTTC
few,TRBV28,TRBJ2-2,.,CASSPDVKLFF,TGTGCCAGCAGCCCCGATGTGAAGCTGTTTTTT
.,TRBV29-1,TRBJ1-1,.,CSVEKETNTEAFF,TGCAGCGTTGAGAAGGAGACGAACACTGAAGCTTTCTTT
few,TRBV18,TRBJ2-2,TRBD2,CASSPPSGVNTGELFF,TGTGCCAGCTCACCACCGAGCGGGGTGAACACCGGGGAGCTGTTTTTT
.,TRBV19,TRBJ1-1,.,CASSIGFQVGASWNTEAFF,TGTGCCAGTAGTATAGGATTTCAAGTTGGGGCGTCGTGGAACACTGAAGCTTTCTTT
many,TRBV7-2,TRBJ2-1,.,CASSFKGRVVNEQFF,TGTGCCAGCAGCTTCAAAGGGAGAGTGGTGAATGAGCAGTTCTTC
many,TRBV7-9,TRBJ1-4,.,CASSLVQAATNEKLFF,TGTGCCAGCAGCTTAGTTCAAGCAGCAACTAATGAAAAACTGTTTTTT
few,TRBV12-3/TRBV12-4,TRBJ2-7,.,CASSWGLSYEQYF,TGTGCCAGCAGTTGGGGCCTCTCCTACGAGCAGTACTTC
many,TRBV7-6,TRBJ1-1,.,CASSLEQGTEAFF,TGTGCCAGCAGCTTAGAACAGGGCACTGAAGCTTTCTTT
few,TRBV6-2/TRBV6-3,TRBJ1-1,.,CASSYEGGRGLTEAFF,TGTGCCAGCAGTTACGAGGGTGGACGGGGCCTCACTGAAGCTTTCTTT
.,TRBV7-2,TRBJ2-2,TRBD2,CASSFRQAGTGELFF,TGTGCCAGCAGTTTCCGACAAGCGGGGACCGGGGAGCTGTTTTTT
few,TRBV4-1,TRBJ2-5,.,CASSQDPLASETQYF,TGCGCCAGCAGCCAAGACCCTCTGGCGAGCGAGACCCAGTACTTC
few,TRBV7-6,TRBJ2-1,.,CASSARVSVDYNEQFF,TGTGCCAGCAGCGCCCGGGTAAGCGTGGACTACAATGAGCAGTTCTTC
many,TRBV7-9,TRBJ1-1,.,CASSSPDSHWGTEAFF,TGTGCCAGCAGCTCGCCGGACAGTCACTGGGGCACTGAAGCTTTCTTT
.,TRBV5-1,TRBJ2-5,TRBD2,CASSFTWTSGEPGTQYF,TGCGCCAGCAGCTTCACCTGGACTAGCGGGGAGCCCGGGACCCAGTACTTC
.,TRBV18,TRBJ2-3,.,CTSSHQTGFSTDTQYF,TGTACCAGCTCACACCAGACAGGTTTCAGCACAGATACGCAGTATTTT